Each of the 13 T cell receptor beta chains below was sequenced from the same sample in a study of identical twins. TCRdb reprocessed the 5' RACE reads with MiXCR, giving one entry per CDR3 protein. Of fewer than 250,000 distinct CDR3 sequences in the sample, less than 10% were seen once. The sample consisted of memory (CD45RO+) T cells sorted from blood. The source of these receptors is a woman aged 18-29 years in good health.

This clonotype has at least ten counts. The J gene is TRBJ2-7, the V gene TRBV7-9, with no clear D. V was clipped by 3 bases and J by 3 bases, with 9 bases between them. This CDR3 contains 13 residues. Germline V gene lookup returns CDR1 SEHNR and CDR2 FQNEAQ (reference sequence). Here the CDR3 DNA reads TGTGCCAGCAGCTTTATGACTTTCTACGAGCAGTACTTC. Its translation: CASSFMTFYEQYF.

The sample holds many counts of this clonotype. The J gene is TRBJ2-1, the V gene TRBV4-1, with 13 bases fitting TRBD2. Germline V gene lookup returns CDR1 MGHRA and CDR2 YSYEKL. The CDR3 is 19 residues long. V was clipped by 2 bases and J by 0 bases; unmatched bases: 7. Here the CDR3 DNA reads TGCGCCAGCAGCCAAAGACTAGCGGGGGGTACGAGCTCCTACAATGAGCAGTTCTTC. Its translation: CASSQRLAGGTSSYNEQFF.

This clonotype appeared a few times. The chain uses TRBV9 and TRBJ2-7; perhaps D is TRBD1 or TRBD2 (6 bases each). Germline CDR1 reads SGDLS; CDR2 reads YYNGEE. V was cut by 0 bases and J by 2 bases, with 12 bases left in between. This CDR3 comprises 15 residues. The CDR3 reads CASSVAGATAYEQYF. CDR3 nucleotide sequence: TGTGCCAGCAGCGTAGCGGGGGCGACTGCCTACGAGCAGTACTTC.

The sample holds a few counts of this clonotype. The gene calls are TRBV10-2 and TRBJ1-5; D remains unclear. V dropped 3 bases and J dropped 2 bases, with 8 bases sitting between them. The CDR3 spans 14 residues. Germline assignment: CDR1 WSHSY and CDR2 SAAADI. The CDR3 bases are TGCGCCAGCAGTGAATCGAGTCGCAATCAGCCCCAGCATTTT. Translating gives CASSESSRNQPQHF.

This clonotype occurred many times. The chain joins TRBV14 to TRBJ2-3; D unresolved. Germline CDR1 and CDR2: SGHDN and FVKESK. The length of the CDR3 is 14 residues. Between the trimmed V and J ends, which lost 4 bases and 2 bases, there was a span of 10 bases. The CDR3 nucleotides read TGTGCCAGCAGCCCGCAACGACACACAGATACGCAGTATTTT. As protein: CASSPQRHTDTQYF.

The chain employs TRBV20-1 and TRBJ1-1, with D hard to call. V lost 3 bases, J lost 5 bases, and 7 bases lay in between. In germline, CDR1 is DFQATT, CDR2 SNEGSKA (reference sequence). The CDR3 spans 11 residues. CDR3 sequence (DNA): TGCAGTGCTAGGACGGAGACTGAAGCTTTCTTT. Amino acid sequence: CSARTETEAFF.

This clonotype came up a few times. The rearrangement uses TRBV5-1 and TRBJ1-1, with D possibly TRBD1 on 6 matching bases. Trimming took off 4 bases at V and 0 bases at J, with 10 bases between the two ends. CDR1 and CDR2 (germline): SGHRS, YFSETQ. The CDR3 is 14 residues long. CDR3 region: CASSRDIMNTEAFF. The CDR3 DNA reads TGCGCCAGCAGCAGGGACATAATGAACACTGAAGCTTTCTTT.

This clonotype has a handful of counts. The V gene is TRBV6-4, the J gene TRBJ2-1; 9 bases map to TRBD2. The CDR3 has 16 residues. Germline-derived CDR1 and CDR2 are MRHNA and SNTAGT. V trimming: 0 bases; J trimming: 8 bases; junction bases outside the gene matches: 8. CDR3 bases: TGTGCCAGCAGTGACTCGGGGCGGGGGGGCCTCGATGAGCAGTTCTTC. Its protein is CASSDSGRGGLDEQFF.

The rearrangement joins TRBV5-1 to TRBJ2-3; no clear D gene. V lost 6 bases and J 1 base, leaving 9 bases between the germline ends. The CDR3 totals 13 residues. Germline V gene lookup returns CDR1 SGHRS and CDR2 YFSETQ. Here the CDR3 reads CASTLPGTDTQYF. DNA of the CDR3: TGCGCCAGCACCCTTCCGGGCACAGATACGCAGTATTTT.

The V gene is TRBV6-5, the J gene TRBJ2-1; 15 positions agree with TRBD2. The CDR3 spans 17 residues. CDR1 is MNHEY and CDR2 is SVGAGI in the germline V gene. V was pared by 2 bases and J by 7 bases, with 6 bases of the junction left unmatched. The CDR3 is CASSYAGTSGRLNEQFF. The CDR3 DNA sequence: TGTGCCAGCAGTTACGCAGGGACTAGCGGGAGGTTGAATGAGCAGTTCTTC.

The V call is TRBV15, the J call TRBJ2-3; TRBD2 aligns across 10 bases. CDR3 size: 17 residues. CDR1 is LNHNV and CDR2 is YYDKDF in the germline V gene (reference sequence). J was trimmed by 0 bases and V by 1 base; bases with no gene match: 4. CDR3 coding DNA: TGTGCCACCAGCAGAGCCTTACTAGCGGGGAGCACAGATACGCAGTATTTT. It specifies CATSRALLAGSTDTQYF.

This clonotype has only one observation. This rearrangement joins TRBV19 to TRBJ2-1; tentatively, D is TRBD1 or TRBD2 (5 bases each). The CDR3 is 14 amino acids. Germline CDR1 and CDR2: LNHDA and SQIVND (reference sequence). V was pared by 3 bases and J by 8 bases, with 14 bases between. CDR3 sequence: CASSIYRPGHEQFF. In nucleotides, the CDR3 is TGTGCCAGTAGTATTTATAGGCCGGGGCATGAGCAGTTCTTC.

Only a few counts were recorded for this clonotype. This chain uses TRBV7-8 with TRBJ2-7, with 8 nucleotides matching TRBD2. Per the germline V gene, CDR1 is SGHVS and CDR2 is FQNEAQ. This CDR3 has 14 residues. The J segment lost 7 bases and the V segment lost 1 base, leaving 6 bases of the junction unmatched. CDR3: CASSLETGGWEQYF. In nucleotides, the CDR3 is TGTGCCAGCAGCTTAGAAACGGGAGGGTGGGAGCAGTACTTC.